This T cell receptor (beta chain) was identified in a study of blood T cells in healthy people across ages. It was with a sample-barcoded 5' primer and a J-beta primer mix that a second PCR of roughly 6 to 12 cycles was run. TCRdb processed the 5' RACE reads anew with MiXCR; each CDR3 protein has one entry. This repertoire shows about 650,000 distinct CDR3 sequences, about 51% found once; its top ten account for around an eighth. Peripheral blood, about 10 milliliters per donor, was collected. Per the germline V gene, CDR1 is SEHNR and CDR2 is FQNEAQ (reference sequence). Trimming cost V 3 bases and J 6 bases; bases outside gene matches: 11. This CDR3 is built from 15 residues.

This TCR came from a woman older than 75 in good health. V is TRBV7-9 and J is TRBJ2-7, with 7 bases lining up with TRBD2. Specimen: blood. The CDR3 DNA follows: TGTGCCAGCAGCTTGGGCCGAGCGGGAATGAGCGAGCAGTACTTC. As protein: CASSLGRAGMSEQYF.